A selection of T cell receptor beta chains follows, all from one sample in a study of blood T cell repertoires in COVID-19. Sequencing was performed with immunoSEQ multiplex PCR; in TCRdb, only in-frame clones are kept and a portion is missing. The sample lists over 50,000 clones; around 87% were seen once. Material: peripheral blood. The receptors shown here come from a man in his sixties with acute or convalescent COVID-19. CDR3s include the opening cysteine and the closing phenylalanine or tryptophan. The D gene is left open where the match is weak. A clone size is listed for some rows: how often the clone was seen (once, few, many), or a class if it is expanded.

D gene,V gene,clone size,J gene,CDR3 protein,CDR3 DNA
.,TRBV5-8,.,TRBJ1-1,CASSLGTGTNSHTEAFF,TGTGCCAGCAGCTTGGGTACCGGGACAAATAGCCACACTGAAGCTTTCTTT
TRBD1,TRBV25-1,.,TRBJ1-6,CASSSTGGIGSPLHF,TGTGCCAGCAGTTCAACAGGGGGCATCGGTTCACCCCTCCACTTT
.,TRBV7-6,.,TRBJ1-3,CASSLAPGRSGNTIYF,TGTGCCAGCAGCTTAGCACCCGGGAGATCTGGAAACACCATATATTTT
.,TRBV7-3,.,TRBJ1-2,CASSRTRGGKDGYTF,TGTGCCAGCAGCCGGACCCGGGGGGGGAAGGATGGCTACACCTTC
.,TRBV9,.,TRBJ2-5,CASSPPGLGGETQYF,TGTGCCAGCAGCCCTCCCGGGCTAGGGGGTGAGACCCAGTACTTC
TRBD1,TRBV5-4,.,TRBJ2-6,CAMSGGQFSGANVLTF,TGTGCCATGTCTGGGGGACAGTTCTCTGGGGCCAACGTCCTGACTTTC
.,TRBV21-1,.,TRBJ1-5,CANLIGTGGGISNQPQHF,TGTGCCAACCTGATTGGGACAGGGGGTGGTATTAGCAATCAGCCCCAGCATTTT
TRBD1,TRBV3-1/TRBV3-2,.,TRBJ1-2,CASSQDPGQGWGYTF,TGTGCCAGCAGCCAAGATCCGGGACAGGGCTGGGGCTACACCTTC
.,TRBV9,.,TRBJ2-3,CASSVAPGRTTDTQYF,TGTGCCAGCAGCGTAGCACCGGGGAGGACCACAGATACGCAGTATTTT
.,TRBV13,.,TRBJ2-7,CASSSRGPHRNEQYF,TGTGCCAGCAGCTCTCGGGGTCCCCACCGGAACGAGCAGTACTTC
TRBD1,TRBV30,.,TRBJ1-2,CAWRGQGERRDGYTF,TGTGCCTGGAGGGGACAGGGGGAGCGGCGGGATGGCTACACCTTC
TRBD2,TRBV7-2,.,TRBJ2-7,CASGLSGPYEQYF,TGTGCCAGCGGCCTTAGCGGGCCTTACGAGCAGTACTTC
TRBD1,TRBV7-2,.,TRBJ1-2,CASSFMGQGANYGYTF,TGTGCCAGCAGCTTCATGGGGCAGGGGGCTAACTATGGCTACACCTTC
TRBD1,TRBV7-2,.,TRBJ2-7,CASSSPGTEPYEQYF,TGTGCCAGCAGCTCGCCCGGGACAGAACCCTACGAGCAGTACTTC
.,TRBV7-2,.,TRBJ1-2,CASSLVGKATGIYGYTF,TGTGCCAGCAGCTTAGTGGGCAAAGCGACAGGAATCTATGGCTACACCTTC
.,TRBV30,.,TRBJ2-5,CAWTAGSLQETQYF,TGTGCCTGGACGGCGGGGTCCCTTCAAGAGACCCAGTACTTC
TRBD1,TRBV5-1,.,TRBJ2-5,CASSFNRGRETQYF,TGCGCCAGCAGCTTTAACAGGGGCAGGGAGACCCAGTACTTC
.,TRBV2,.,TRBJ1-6,CASSEEGNSPLHF,TGTGCCAGCAGTGAAGAGGGGAATTCACCCCTCCACTTT
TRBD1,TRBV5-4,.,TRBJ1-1,CASSFDRATEAFF,TGTGCCAGCAGCTTCGACAGGGCCACTGAAGCTTTCTTT
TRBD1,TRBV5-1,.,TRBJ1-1,CATKGTGENNEAFF,TGCGCCACCAAAGGGACAGGGGAGAACAATGAAGCTTTCTTT
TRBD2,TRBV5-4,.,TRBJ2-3,CASRISGASGGALVTDTQYF,TGTGCCAGCAGGATAAGCGGGGCTAGCGGGGGGGCATTGGTGACAGATACGCAGTATTTT
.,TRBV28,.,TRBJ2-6,CASSSSLEGANVLTF,TGTGCCAGCAGTTCCAGTTTGGAGGGGGCCAACGTCCTGACTTTC
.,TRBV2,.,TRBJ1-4,CASRLRPTLEKLFF,TGTGCCAGCAGACTCAGGCCCACCCTTGAAAAACTGTTTTTT
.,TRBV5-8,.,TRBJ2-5,CASSLASQGETQYF,TGTGCCAGCAGCTTGGCATCCCAGGGAGAGACCCAGTACTTC
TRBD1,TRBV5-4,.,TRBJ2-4,CASSPGGLAKNIQYF,TGTGCCAGCAGCCCAGGGGGCTTAGCCAAAAACATTCAGTACTTC
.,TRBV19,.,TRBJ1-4,CASSMQGQLSPEKLFF,TGTGCCAGTAGTATGCAGGGGCAACTATCACCCGAAAAACTGTTTTTT
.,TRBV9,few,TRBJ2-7,CASSGSGPAYEQYF,TGTGCCAGCAGCGGAAGCGGGCCCGCCTACGAGCAGTACTTC
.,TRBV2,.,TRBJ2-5,CASSSTVGPRRETQYF,TGTGCCAGCAGCTCTACCGTGGGCCCGAGGAGGGAGACCCAGTACTTC
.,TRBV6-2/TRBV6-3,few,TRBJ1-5,CASSYALDRNSNQPQHF,TGTGCCAGCAGTTACGCGCTCGACAGAAATAGCAATCAGCCCCAGCATTTT
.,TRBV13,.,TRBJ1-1,CASSLAGMSTEAFF,TGTGCCAGCAGCTTAGCGGGGATGAGCACTGAAGCTTTCTTT
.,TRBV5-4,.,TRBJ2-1,CASSFKRLAYNEQFF,TGTGCCAGCAGCTTTAAACGACTCGCCTACAATGAGCAGTTCTTC
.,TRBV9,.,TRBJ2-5,CASSASPETQYF,TGTGCCAGCAGCGCATCCCCAGAGACCCAGTACTTC
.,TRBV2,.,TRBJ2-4,CASTSELKNIQYF,TGTGCCAGCACCTCGGAGCTCAAAAACATTCAGTACTTC
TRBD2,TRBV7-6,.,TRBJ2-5,CASSLDGGAPPETQYF,TGTGCCAGCAGCTTAGACGGGGGGGCCCCCCCAGAGACCCAGTACTTC
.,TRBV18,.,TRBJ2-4,CASSPRGGEGQNIQYF,TGTGCCAGCTCACCACGTGGGGGCGAGGGGCAAAACATTCAGTACTTC
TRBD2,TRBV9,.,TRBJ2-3,CASRTGGGTDTQYF,TGTGCCAGCAGAACCGGGGGGGGCACAGATACGCAGTATTTT
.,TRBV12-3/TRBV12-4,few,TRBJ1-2,CASSFGALGYTF,TGTGCCAGCAGTTTCGGAGCGTTAGGCTACACCTTC
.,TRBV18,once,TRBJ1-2,CASSPGLEGYGYTF,TGTGCCAGCTCACCGGGACTTGAGGGCTATGGCTACACCTTC
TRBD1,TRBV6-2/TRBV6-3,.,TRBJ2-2,CASSPPGQINTGELFF,TGTGCCAGCAGCCCACCGGGACAGATAAACACCGGGGAGCTGTTTTTT
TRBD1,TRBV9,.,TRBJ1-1,CASSVVPLDRGPTEAFF,TGTGCCAGCAGCGTAGTACCCCTTGACAGGGGGCCCACTGAAGCTTTCTTT
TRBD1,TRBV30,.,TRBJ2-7,CAWSVQGSVYEQYF,TGTGCCTGGAGTGTACAGGGGTCAGTCTACGAGCAGTACTTC
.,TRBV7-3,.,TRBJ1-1,CASSLTPEVEAFF,TGTGCCAGCAGCTTAACGCCAGAGGTTGAAGCTTTCTTT
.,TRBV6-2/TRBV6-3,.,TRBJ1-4,CASSYREVNEKLFF,TGTGCCAGCAGTTACAGGGAGGTTAATGAAAAACTGTTTTTT
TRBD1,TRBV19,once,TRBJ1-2,CASSERGPIGNGYTF,TGTGCCAGTAGTGAGAGGGGGCCGATCGGAAATGGCTACACCTTC
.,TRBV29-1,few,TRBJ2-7,CSVLSPNEDEQYF,TGCAGCGTTCTGAGCCCCAACGAGGACGAGCAGTACTTC
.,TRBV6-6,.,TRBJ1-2,CASISGNNYGYTF,TGTGCCAGCATTTCCGGGAATAACTATGGCTACACCTTC
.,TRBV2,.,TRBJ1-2,CASSTVVGANYGYTF,TGTGCCAGCAGTACCGTTGTGGGAGCTAACTATGGCTACACCTTC
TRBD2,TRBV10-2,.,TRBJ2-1,CASSVSGGVSEQFF,TGCGCCAGCAGTGTGTCGGGGGGGGTCAGTGAGCAGTTCTTC
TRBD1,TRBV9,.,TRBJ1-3,CASSSDRGRDTIYF,TGTGCCAGCAGCTCCGACAGGGGTCGGGACACCATATATTTT
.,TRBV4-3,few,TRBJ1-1,CASSQSVRYTEAFF,TGCGCCAGCAGCCAAAGCGTTCGATACACTGAAGCTTTCTTT
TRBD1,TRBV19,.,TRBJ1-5,CASSTGTGALYSNQPQHF,TGTGCCAGTAGTACCGGGACAGGGGCCCTTTATAGCAATCAGCCCCAGCATTTT